The entry that follows covers one T cell receptor (beta chain) sequence. Ages ranged from about 18 to 100 years, with residence in 24 US areas. The recovered donors of Cohort 3 showed two negative PCRs, clearance, or symptom resolution. The sample is drawn from a study of blood T cell repertoires in COVID-19. About the study: The study drew acute and convalescent COVID-19 samples from the United States, Italy and Spain.

J lost 2 bases, V lost 4 bases, and 11 bases had no gene match. The length of the CDR3 is 16 residues. Germline values: CDR1 LNHDA, CDR2 SQIVND (reference sequence). In the original processing: How many nucleated cells were present was estimated from reference gene primer amplification. Sequencing was performed with immunoSEQ multiplex PCR; in TCRdb, only in-frame clones are kept and a portion is missing. Clone size and the V and J calls come from that table; the DNA yielded D and trimming. This sample carries about 200,000 clones, approximately 84% of them seen once, and the ten largest clones take over 6.5%.

Material: PBMCs or T cells enriched from blood (not recorded which). The receptor's source is a man in his forties or fifties who had recovered from COVID-19. The gene calls are TRBV19 and TRBJ2-7; 7 bases are a match to TRBD1. CDR3 coding DNA: TGTGCCAGTAGTACGTCCGGGACAGTGACTACCTACGAGCAGTACTTC. As protein: CASSTSGTVTTYEQYF.